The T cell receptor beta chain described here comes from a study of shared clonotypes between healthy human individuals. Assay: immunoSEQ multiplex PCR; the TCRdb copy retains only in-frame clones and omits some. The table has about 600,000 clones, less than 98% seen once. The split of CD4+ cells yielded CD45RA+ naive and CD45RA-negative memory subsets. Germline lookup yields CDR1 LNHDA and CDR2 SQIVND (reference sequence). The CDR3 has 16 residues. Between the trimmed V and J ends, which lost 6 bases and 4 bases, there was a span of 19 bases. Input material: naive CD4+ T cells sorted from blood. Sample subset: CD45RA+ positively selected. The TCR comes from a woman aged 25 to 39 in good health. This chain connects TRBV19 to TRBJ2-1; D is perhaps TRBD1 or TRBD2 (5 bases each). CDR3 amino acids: CASSPPRYGAYNEQFF. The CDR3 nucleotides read TGTGCCAGTAGCCCCCCGCGGTACGGGGCTTACAATGAGCAGTTCTTC.